This T cell receptor beta chain came from a study of blood T cell repertoires in COVID-19. The method was immunoSEQ multiplex PCR; TCRdb's version includes in-frame clones alone and lacks a portion of them. This sample yields roughly 350,000 clones, of which around nine tenths are seen a single time; more than 3% belongs to the top ten. This CDR3 is built from 17 residues. Germline CDR1 and CDR2: SGHAT and FQNNGV. V dropped 2 bases and J dropped 1 base, with 14 bases sitting between them. Sequenced: peripheral blood. This clonotype was obtained from a woman between 18 and 29 years old who had recovered from COVID-19. This chain links TRBV11-2 with TRBJ1-4; a weak D match, TRBD1 (5 bases). The CDR3: CASSLQGITRTNEKLFF. CDR3 sequence (DNA): TGTGCCAGCAGCTTACAGGGTATCACAAGAACTAATGAAAAACTGTTTTTT.